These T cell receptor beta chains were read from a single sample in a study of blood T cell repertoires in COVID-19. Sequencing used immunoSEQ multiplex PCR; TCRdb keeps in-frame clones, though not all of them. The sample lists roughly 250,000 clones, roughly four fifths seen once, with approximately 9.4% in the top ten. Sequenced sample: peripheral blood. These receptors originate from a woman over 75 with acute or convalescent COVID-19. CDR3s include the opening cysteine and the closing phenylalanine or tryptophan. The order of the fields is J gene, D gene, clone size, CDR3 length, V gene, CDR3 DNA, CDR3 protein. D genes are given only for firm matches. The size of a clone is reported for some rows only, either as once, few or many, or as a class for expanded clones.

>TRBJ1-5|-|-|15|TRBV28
TGTGCCAGCAGTTTTGGAGGGGTTGGCAATCAGCCCCAGCATTTT
CASSFGGVGNQPQHF
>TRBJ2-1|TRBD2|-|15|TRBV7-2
TGTGCCAGCAGCTTAAGAGGACTAGCGGGGGATGAGCAGTTCTTC
CASSLRGLAGDEQFF
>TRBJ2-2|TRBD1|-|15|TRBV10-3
TGTGCCATCAGTGGGTCGGGACAGGGAGCTTGGGAGCTGTTTTTT
CAISGSGQGAWELFF
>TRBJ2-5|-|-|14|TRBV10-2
TGCGCCAGCACCCCCGCGGGTCCCCAAGAGACCCAGTACTTC
CASTPAGPQETQYF
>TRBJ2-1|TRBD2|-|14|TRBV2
TGTGCCAGCAGGAGCGGGGGTGTTGGCAATGAGCAGTTCTTC
CASRSGGVGNEQFF
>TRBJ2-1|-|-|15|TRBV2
TGTGCCAGCAGAAGCGGGCTAAGTACCTACAATGAGCAGTTCTTC
CASRSGLSTYNEQFF
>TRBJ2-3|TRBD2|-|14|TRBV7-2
TGTGCCAGCAGCCCTCGACTAGCGGGAGATACGCAGTATTTT
CASSPRLAGDTQYF
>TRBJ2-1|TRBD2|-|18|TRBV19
TGTGCCAGTAGTATGGGACTAGCGGGGGTCAGCTCCTACAATGAGCAGTTCTTC
CASSMGLAGVSSYNEQFF
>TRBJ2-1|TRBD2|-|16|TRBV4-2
TGTGCCAGCAGCCAAGCCGGGACTAGCGGGGTCCATGAGCAGTTCTTC
CASSQAGTSGVHEQFF
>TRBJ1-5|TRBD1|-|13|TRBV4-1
TGCGCCAGCAGCCAGGACAGGGTTCAGCCCCAGCATTTT
CASSQDRVQPQHF
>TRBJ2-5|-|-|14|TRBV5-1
TGCGCCAGCAGCTTTGGGGGCGACCAGGGGACCCAGTACTTC
CASSFGGDQGTQYF
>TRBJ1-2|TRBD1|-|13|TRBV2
TGTGCCAGCATGGAGACAGGGGGCTATGGCTACACCTTC
CASMETGGYGYTF
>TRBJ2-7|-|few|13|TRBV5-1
TGCGCCAGCAGCCCGGACAGTTACTACGAGCAGTACTTC
CASSPDSYYEQYF
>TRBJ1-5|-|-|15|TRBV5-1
TGCGCCAGCAGCTTGGGGCAGGGTACCAATCAGCCCCAGCATTTT
CASSLGQGTNQPQHF
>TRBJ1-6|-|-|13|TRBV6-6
TGTGCCAGCAGCCCCGGGGGGAATTCACCCCTCCACTTT
CASSPGGNSPLHF
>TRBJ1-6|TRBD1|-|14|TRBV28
TGTGCCAGCATCAACAGGGGGCTTAATTCACCCCTCCACTTT
CASINRGLNSPLHF
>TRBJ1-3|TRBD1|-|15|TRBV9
TGTGCCAGCAGCTACACAGGGGTCGGAGGAAACACCATATATTTT
CASSYTGVGGNTIYF
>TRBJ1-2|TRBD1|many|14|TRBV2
TGTGCCAGCAGTATCGACAGGGGCGACTATGGCTACACCTTC
CASSIDRGDYGYTF
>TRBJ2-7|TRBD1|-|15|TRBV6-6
TGTGCCAGCAGATCCCTGGACAGGAGCTCCTACGAGCAGTACTTC
CASRSLDRSSYEQYF
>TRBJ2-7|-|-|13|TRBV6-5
TGTGCCAGCAGTCGAGAGGGAGGTTACGAGCAGTACTTC
CASSREGGYEQYF
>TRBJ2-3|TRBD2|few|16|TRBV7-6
TGTGCCAGCAGCCCAAGACTAGCGGGGGGTAAAGATACGCAGTATTTT
CASSPRLAGGKDTQYF
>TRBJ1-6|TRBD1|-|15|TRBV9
TGTGCCAGCAGCGCGACAGGGGCCCCAGGTTCACCCCTCCACTTT
CASSATGAPGSPLHF
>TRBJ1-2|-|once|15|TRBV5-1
TGCGCCAGCAGCTTGGCCGGGGGAGCTAACTATGGCTACACCTTC
CASSLAGGANYGYTF
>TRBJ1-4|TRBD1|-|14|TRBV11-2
TGTGCCAGCAGTCAGGGGGCCAAGAGTGAAAAACTGTTTTTT
CASSQGAKSEKLFF
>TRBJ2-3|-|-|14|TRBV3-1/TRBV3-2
TGTGCCAGCAGCCATGGAGGGAATGGAGATACGCAGTATTTT
CASSHGGNGDTQYF
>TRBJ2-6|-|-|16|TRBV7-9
TGTGCCAGCAGCAATCAACTTACCTCTGGGGCCAACGTCCTGACTTTC
CASSNQLTSGANVLTF
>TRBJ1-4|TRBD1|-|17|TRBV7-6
TGTGCCAGCAGCTGGACAGGGGCCCGAGCAACTAATGAAAAACTGTTTTTT
CASSWTGARATNEKLFF
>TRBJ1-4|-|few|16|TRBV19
TGTGCCAGTACGCTCGGAGGGCAGGCGGGTAATGAAAAACTGTTTTTT
CASTLGGQAGNEKLFF
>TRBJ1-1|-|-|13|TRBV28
TGTGCCAGCAGTTTGTGGGGAGACACTGAAGCTTTCTTT
CASSLWGDTEAFF
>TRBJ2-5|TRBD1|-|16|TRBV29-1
TGCAGCGCCTACCCCCTCCGGGACAGGGGGCCAGAGACCCAGTACTTC
CSAYPLRDRGPETQYF
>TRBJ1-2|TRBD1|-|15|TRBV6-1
TGTGCCAGCAGTGAAGCGAACAGGGGGGACTATGGCTACACCTTC
CASSEANRGDYGYTF
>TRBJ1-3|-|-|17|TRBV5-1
TGCGCCAGCAGCTTGGGGTCCCGGGACAACTCTGGAAACACCATATATTTT
CASSLGSRDNSGNTIYF
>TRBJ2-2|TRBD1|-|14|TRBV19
TGTGCCAGTAGCCGGGACAGGGCCACCGGGGAGCTGTTTTTT
CASSRDRATGELFF